This T cell receptor beta chain is from a study of T cells in Graves' hyperthyroidism and ophthalmopathy. Germline values: CDR1 PRHDT, CDR2 FYEKMQ (reference sequence). J gave up 3 bases and V 5 bases, and 10 bases lay outside the gene matches. This CDR3 is built from 16 residues. This clonotype came up many times. Hyperthyroidism of Graves' type that showed no ophthalmopathy progression within 18 months was stable. Among the patients, aged 18 to 65, hyperthyroidism was newly diagnosed and had lasted under 2 months. RNA transcripts provided the source from which TCR beta CDR3 regions were amplified. With the HTBI primer set, the TCR CDR3 went through a first round of RT-PCR. TCRdb recomputed calls from the multiplex PCR reads with MiXCR, one row per CDR3 protein. The sample holds some 300,000 distinct CDR3 sequences, about an eighth seen once.

The chain links TRBV13 to TRBJ2-3, with 8 bases aligning to TRBD2. Source material: blood. This TCR was sampled from a woman in her forties with Graves' hyperthyroidism. The CDR3 spells CASSVRSGSNTDTQYF. The CDR3, as DNA: TGTGCCAGCAGCGTGCGAAGCGGGAGTAATACAGATACGCAGTATTTT.